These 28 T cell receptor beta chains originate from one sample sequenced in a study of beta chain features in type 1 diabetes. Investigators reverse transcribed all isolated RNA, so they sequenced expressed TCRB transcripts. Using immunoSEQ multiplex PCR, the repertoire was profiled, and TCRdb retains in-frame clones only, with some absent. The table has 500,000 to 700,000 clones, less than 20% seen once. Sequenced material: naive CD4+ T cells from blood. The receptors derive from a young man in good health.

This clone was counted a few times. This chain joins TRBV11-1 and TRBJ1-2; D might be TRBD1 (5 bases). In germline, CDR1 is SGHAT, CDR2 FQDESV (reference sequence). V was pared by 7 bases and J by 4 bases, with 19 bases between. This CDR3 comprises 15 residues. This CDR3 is CASNAAGFFLYGYTF. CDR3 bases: TGTGCCAGCAACGCCGCAGGGTTTTTCCTCTATGGCTACACCTTC.

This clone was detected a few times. CDR3 in DNA: TGTGCCAGCAGCCCCCGGGACAGGGCCAATTCACCCCTCCACTTT. This encodes CASSPRDRANSPLHF. The rearrangement links TRBV5-4 to TRBJ1-6; 9 bases line up with TRBD1. CDR3 length: 15 amino acids. From germline, CDR1 is SGHNT and CDR2 YYREEE (reference sequence). The junction had 6 bases not matched to a gene; V was cut back by 4 bases and J by 7 bases.

CDR3 nucleotide sequence: TGTGCCAGCAGTGATCAGGGGGTACCTGGAAACACCATATATTTT. It yields the protein CASSDQGVPGNTIYF. The chain carries TRBV25-1 and TRBJ1-3; 7 nucleotides align to TRBD1. The CDR3 totals 15 residues. Trimming removed 3 bases from V and 2 bases from J; junction bases left unmatched: 4. Germline-derived CDR1 and CDR2 are MGHDK and SYGVNS.

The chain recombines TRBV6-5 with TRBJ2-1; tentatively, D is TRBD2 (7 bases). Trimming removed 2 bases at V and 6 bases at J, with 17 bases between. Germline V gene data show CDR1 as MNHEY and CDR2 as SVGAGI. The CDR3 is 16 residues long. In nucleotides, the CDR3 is TGTGCCAGCAGTTACCCACAGGGCGGGAGAGGCAATGAGCAGTTCTTC. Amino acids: CASSYPQGGRGNEQFF.

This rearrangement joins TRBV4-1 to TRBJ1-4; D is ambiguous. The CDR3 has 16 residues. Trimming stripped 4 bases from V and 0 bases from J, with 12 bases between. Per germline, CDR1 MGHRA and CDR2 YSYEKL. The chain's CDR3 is CASSPGEAATNEKLFF. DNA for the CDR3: TGCGCCAGCAGCCCCGGGGAGGCTGCAACTAATGAAAAACTGTTTTTT.

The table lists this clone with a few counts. The CDR3 reads CASSLSTPNTEAFF. For the CDR3, the DNA is TGTGCCAGCAGTTTATCAACACCGAACACTGAAGCTTTCTTT. The chain has TRBV28 and TRBJ1-1; unclear D gene. CDR1 is MDHEN, CDR2 SYDVKM, per germline. The ends were cut back, 1 base at V and 1 base at J, with 7 bases in the middle. The CDR3 is 14 amino acids. The entire variable domain, with the rest obtained from reference TRBV28 and TRBJ1-1, is as follows: DVKVTQSSRYLVKRTGEKVFLECVQDMDHENMFWYRQDPGLGLRLIYFSYDVKMKEKGDIPEGYSVSREKKERFSLILESASTNQTSMYLCASSLSTPNTEAFFGQGTRLTVV.

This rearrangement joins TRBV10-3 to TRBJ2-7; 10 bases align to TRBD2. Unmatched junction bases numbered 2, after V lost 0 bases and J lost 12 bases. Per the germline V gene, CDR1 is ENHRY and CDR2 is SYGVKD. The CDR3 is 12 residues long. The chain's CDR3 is CAISESGLAAYF. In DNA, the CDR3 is TGTGCCATCAGTGAGTCTGGACTAGCGGCGTACTTC.

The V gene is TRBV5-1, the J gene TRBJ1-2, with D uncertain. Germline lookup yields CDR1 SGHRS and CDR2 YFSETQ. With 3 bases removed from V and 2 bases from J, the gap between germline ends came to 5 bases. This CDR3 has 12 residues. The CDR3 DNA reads TGCGCCAGCAGCTCGGACAACTATGGCTACACCTTC. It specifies CASSSDNYGYTF.

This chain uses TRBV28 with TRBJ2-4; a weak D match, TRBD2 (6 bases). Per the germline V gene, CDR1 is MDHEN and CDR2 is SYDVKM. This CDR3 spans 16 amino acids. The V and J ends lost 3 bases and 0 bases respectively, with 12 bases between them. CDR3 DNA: TGTGCCAGCAGTTTCCCTTCAGCGGGAGCCAAAAACATTCAGTACTTC. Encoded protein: CASSFPSAGAKNIQYF. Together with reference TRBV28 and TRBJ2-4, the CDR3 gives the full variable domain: DVKVTQSSRYLVKRTGEKVFLECVQDMDHENMFWYRQDPGLGLRLIYFSYDVKMKEKGDIPEGYSVSREKKERFSLILESASTNQTSMYLCASSFPSAGAKNIQYFGAGTRLSVL.

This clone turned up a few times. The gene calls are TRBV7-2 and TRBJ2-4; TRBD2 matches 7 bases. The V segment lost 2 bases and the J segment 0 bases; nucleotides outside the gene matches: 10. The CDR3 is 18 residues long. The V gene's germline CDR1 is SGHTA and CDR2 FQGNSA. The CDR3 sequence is CASSLNGGYQLAKNIQYF. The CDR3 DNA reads TGTGCCAGCAGCTTAAACGGGGGGTACCAGTTAGCCAAAAACATTCAGTACTTC.

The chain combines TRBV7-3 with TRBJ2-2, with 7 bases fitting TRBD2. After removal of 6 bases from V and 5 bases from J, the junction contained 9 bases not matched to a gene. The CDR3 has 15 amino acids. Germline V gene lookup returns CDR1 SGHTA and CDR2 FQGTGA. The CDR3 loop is CASRASGHQTGELFF. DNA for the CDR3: TGTGCCAGCAGAGCTAGCGGACACCAAACCGGGGAGCTGTTTTTT. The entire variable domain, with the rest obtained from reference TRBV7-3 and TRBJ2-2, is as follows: GAGVSQTPSNKVTEKGKYVELRCDPISGHTALYWYRQSLGQGPEFLIYFQGTGAADDSGLPNDRFFAVRPEGSVSTLKIQRTERGDSAVYLCASRASGHQTGELFFGEGSRLTVL.

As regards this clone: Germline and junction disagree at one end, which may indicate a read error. The CDR3 sequence: CASREAGALTYEQYF. Written as DNA, the CDR3 is TGTGCCAGCAGGGAAGCGGGAGCGCTCACCTACGAGCAGTACTTC. The chain uses TRBV6-1 and TRBJ2-7; 8 bases match TRBD2. This CDR3 spans 15 amino acids. Germline V gives CDR1 MNHNS, CDR2 SASEGT.

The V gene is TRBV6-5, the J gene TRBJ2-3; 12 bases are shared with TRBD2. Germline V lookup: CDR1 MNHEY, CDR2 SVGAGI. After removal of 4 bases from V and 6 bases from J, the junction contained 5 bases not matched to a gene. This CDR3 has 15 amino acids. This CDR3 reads CASSLTSGGWDTQYF. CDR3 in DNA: TGTGCCAGCAGTTTGACTAGCGGGGGTTGGGATACGCAGTATTTT.

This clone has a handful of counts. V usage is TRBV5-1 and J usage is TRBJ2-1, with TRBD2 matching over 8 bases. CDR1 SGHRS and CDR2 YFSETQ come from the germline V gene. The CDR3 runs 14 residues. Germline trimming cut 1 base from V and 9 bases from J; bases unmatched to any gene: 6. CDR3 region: CASSLTTGGSEQFF. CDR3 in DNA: TGCGCCAGCAGCTTGACAACGGGAGGGAGTGAGCAGTTCTTC. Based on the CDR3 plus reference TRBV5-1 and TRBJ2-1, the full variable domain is KAGVTQTPRYLIKTRGQQVTLSCSPISGHRSVSWYQQTPGQGLQFLFEYFSETQRNKGNFPGRFSGRQFSNSRSEMNVSTLELGDSALYLCASSLTTGGSEQFFGPGTRLTVL.

The CDR3 reads CASSVSPRFGNQPQHF. The CDR3 bases are TGTGCCAGCAGCGTATCACCCAGGTTTGGAAATCAGCCCCAGCATTTT. This chain links TRBV9 with TRBJ1-5; D remains ambiguous. Per the germline V gene, CDR1 is SGDLS and CDR2 is YYNGEE. CDR3 size: 16 residues. V was shortened by 1 base and J by 4 bases, with 15 bases between the two germline ends.

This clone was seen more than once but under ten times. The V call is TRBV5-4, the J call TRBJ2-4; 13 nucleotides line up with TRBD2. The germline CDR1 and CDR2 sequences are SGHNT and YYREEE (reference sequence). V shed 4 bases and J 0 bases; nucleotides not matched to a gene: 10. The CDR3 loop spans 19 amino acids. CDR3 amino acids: CASSALLAGGPIAKNIQYF. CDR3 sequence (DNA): TGTGCCAGCAGCGCCCTACTAGCGGGAGGGCCAATAGCCAAAAACATTCAGTACTTC.

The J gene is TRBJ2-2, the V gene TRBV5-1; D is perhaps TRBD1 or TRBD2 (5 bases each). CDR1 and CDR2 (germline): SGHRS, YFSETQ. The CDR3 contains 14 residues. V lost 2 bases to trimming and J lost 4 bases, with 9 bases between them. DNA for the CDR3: TGCGCCAGCAGCTTTACAGGAGGCACCGGGGAGCTGTTTTTT. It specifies CASSFTGGTGELFF.

The CDR3 DNA is TGTGCCAGCAGCCCTATCACCAGGGATCGAGAGACCCAGTACTTC. Protein sequence: CASSPITRDRETQYF. The chain combines TRBV14 with TRBJ2-5; D perhaps matches TRBD1 (5 bases). This CDR3 contains 15 residues. Germline CDR1 and CDR2: SGHDN and FVKESK. Trimming removed 4 bases at V and 4 bases at J, with 16 bases between. The full variable domain, with the rest looked up from reference TRBV14 and TRBJ2-5, is EAGVTQFPSHSVIEKGQTVTLRCDPISGHDNLYWYRRVMGKEIKFLLHFVKESKQDESGMPNNRFLAERTGGTYSTLKVQPAELEDSGVYFCASSPITRDRETQYFGPGTRLLVL.

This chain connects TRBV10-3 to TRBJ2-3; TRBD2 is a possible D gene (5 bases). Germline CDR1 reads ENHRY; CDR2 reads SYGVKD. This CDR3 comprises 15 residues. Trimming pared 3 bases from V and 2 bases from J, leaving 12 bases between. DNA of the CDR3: TGTGCCATCAGTGAAACGGGAAAAATCACAGATACGCAGTATTTT. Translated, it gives CAISETGKITDTQYF.

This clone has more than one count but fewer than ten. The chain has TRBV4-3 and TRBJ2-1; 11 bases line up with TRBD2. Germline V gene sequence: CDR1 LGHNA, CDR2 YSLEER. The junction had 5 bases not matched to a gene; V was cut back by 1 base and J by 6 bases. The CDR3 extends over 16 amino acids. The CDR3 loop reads CASSQGKTSGGNEQFF. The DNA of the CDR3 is TGCGCCAGCAGCCAAGGTAAAACTAGCGGGGGCAATGAGCAGTTCTTC.

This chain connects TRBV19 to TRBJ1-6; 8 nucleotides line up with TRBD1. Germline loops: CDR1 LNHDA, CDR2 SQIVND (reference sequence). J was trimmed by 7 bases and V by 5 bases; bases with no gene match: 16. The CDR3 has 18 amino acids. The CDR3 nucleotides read TGTGCCAGTAGTCGACCCGCCCCTGGACAGGGAGCGAATTCACCCCTCCACTTT. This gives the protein CASSRPAPGQGANSPLHF.

This CDR3 reads CASSQLLAGGSEQYF. The CDR3 region has the DNA TGTGCCAGCAGCCAGCTCCTAGCGGGAGGAAGCGAGCAGTACTTC. The gene calls are TRBV7-2 and TRBJ2-7; 11 nucleotides agree with TRBD2. The CDR3 length is 15 residues. The J segment lost 6 bases and the V segment lost 5 bases, leaving 9 bases of the junction unmatched. CDR1 SGHTA and CDR2 FQGNSA come from the germline V gene.

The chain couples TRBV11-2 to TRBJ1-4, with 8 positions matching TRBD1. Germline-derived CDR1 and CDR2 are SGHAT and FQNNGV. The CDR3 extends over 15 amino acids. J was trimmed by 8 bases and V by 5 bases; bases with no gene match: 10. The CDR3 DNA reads TGTGCCAGCAGCCGGGGACAGGCCGAACGAGAAAAACTGTTTTTT. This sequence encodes CASSRGQAEREKLFF.

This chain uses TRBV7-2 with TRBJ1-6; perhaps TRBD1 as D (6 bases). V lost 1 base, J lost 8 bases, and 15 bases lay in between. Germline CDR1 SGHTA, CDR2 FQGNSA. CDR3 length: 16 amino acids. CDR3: CASSLVLRGGDSPLHF. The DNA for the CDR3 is TGTGCCAGCAGCTTAGTTCTTAGGGGGGGGGATTCACCCCTCCACTTT.

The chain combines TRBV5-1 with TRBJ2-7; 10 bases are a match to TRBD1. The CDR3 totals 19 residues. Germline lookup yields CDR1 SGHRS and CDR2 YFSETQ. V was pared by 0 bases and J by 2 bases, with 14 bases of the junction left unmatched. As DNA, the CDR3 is TGCGCCAGCAGCTTGGCATGGGGACAGGGGACACCCGGGACCTACGAGCAGTACTTC. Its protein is CASSLAWGQGTPGTYEQYF.

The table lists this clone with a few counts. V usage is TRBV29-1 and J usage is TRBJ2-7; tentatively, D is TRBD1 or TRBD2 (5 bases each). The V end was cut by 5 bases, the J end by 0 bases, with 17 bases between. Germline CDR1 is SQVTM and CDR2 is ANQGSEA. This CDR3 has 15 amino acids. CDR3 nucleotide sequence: TGCAGCGTTCGCTCTGGGACGCGACGCTCCTACGAGCAGTACTTC. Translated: CSVRSGTRRSYEQYF.

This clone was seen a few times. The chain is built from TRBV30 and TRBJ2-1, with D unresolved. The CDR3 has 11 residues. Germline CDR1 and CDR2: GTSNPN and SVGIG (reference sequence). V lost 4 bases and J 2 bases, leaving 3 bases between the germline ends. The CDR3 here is CAWTPYNEQFF. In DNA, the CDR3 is TGTGCCTGGACCCCCTACAATGAGCAGTTCTTC. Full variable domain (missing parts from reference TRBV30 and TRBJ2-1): SQTIHQWPATLVQPVGSPLSLECTVEGTSNPNLYWYRQAAGRGLQLLFYSVGIGQISSEVPQNLSASRPQDRQFILSSKKLLLSDSGFYLCAWTPYNEQFFGPGTRLTVL.

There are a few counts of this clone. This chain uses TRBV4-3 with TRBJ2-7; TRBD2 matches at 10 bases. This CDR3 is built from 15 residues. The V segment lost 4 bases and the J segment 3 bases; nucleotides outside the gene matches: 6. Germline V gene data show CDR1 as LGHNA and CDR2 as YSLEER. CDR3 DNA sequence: TGCGCCAGCAGCCGAGGGACTAGCGCCTACTACGAGCAGTACTTC. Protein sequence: CASSRGTSAYYEQYF.